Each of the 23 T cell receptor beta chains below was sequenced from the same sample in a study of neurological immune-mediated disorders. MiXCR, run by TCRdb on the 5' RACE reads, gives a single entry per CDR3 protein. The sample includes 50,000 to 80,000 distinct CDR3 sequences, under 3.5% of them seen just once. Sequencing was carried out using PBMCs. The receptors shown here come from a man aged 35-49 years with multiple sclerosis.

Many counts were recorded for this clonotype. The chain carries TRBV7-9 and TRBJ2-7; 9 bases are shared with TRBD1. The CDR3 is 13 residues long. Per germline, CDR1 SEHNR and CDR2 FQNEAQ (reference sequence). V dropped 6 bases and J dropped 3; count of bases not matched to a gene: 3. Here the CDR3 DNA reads TGTGCCAGCAGAATGGACAGGGGCTACGAGCAGTACTTC. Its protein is CASRMDRGYEQYF. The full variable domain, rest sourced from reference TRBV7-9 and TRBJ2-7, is DTGVSQNPRHKITKRGQNVTFRCDPISEHNRLYWYRQTLGQGPEFLTYFQNEAQLEKSRLLSDRFSAERPKGSFSTLEIQRTEQGDSAMYLCASRMDRGYEQYFGPGTRLTVT.

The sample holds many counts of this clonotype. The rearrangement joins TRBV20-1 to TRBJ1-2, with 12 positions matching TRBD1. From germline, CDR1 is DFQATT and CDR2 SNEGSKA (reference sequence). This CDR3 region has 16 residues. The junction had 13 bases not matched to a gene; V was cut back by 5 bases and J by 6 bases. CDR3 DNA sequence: TGCAGTGCTGGCTCCCCCCGTGGGACAGGGGGCGATGGCTACACCTTC. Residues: CSAGSPRGTGGDGYTF.

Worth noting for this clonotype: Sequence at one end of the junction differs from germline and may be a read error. The CDR3 here is CASSSRTGANKTQNF. CDR3 in DNA: TGTGCCAGCAGCTCCCGGACAGGCGCCAATAAGACCCAGAATTTT. The chain carries TRBV7-2 and TRBJ1-5, with TRBD1 identical over 7 bases. This CDR3 has 15 amino acids. Germline V gene sequence: CDR1 SGHTA, CDR2 FQGNSA.

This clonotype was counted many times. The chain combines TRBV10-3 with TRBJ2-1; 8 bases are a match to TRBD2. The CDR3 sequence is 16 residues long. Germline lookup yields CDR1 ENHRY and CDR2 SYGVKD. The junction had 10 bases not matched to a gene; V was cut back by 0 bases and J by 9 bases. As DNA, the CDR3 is TGTGCCATCAGTGAGTCGTCGGGACTAGGGCCACCTGAGCAGTTCTTC. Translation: CAISESSGLGPPEQFF.

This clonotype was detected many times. The CDR3 nucleotides read TGCAGTGCTAAACGTGGGGACGAGCAGTACTTC. Protein: CSAKRGDEQYF. The gene calls are TRBV20-1 and TRBJ2-7; D gene unclear. V was cut by 4 bases and J by 5 bases, with 9 bases left in between. Germline assignment: CDR1 DFQATT and CDR2 SNEGSKA (reference sequence). This CDR3 contains 11 residues.

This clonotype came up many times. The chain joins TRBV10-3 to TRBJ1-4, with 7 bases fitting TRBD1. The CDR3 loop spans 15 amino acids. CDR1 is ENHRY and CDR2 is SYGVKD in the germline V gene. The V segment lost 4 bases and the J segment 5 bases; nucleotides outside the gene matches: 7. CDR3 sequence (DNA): TGTGCCATCAGTGGTGGGACAGATCTGAATGAAAAACTGTTTTTT. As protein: CAISGGTDLNEKLFF.

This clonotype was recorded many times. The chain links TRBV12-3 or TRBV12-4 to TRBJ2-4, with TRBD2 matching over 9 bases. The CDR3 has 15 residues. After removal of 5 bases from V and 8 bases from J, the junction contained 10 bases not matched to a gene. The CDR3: CASSLLAGEGDIQYF. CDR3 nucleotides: TGTGCCAGCAGTCTCTTAGCGGGAGAGGGGGACATTCAGTACTTC.

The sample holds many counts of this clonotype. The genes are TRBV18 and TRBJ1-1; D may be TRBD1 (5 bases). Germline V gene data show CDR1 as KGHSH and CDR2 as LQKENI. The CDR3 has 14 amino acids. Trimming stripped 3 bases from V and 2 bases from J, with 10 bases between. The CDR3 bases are TGTGCCAGCTCACCTTGGGACGTTAACACTGAAGCTTTCTTT. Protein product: CASSPWDVNTEAFF.

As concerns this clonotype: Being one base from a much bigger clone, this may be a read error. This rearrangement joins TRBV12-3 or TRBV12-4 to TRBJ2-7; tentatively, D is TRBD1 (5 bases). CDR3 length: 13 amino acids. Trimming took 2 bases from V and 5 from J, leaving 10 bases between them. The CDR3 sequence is CASSLHGAHEQYF. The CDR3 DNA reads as TGTGCCAGCAGTTTACATGGGGCCCACGAGCAGTACTTC.

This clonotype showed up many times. This CDR3 is CASSLITSPPSYEQYF. CDR3 DNA: TGCGCCAGCAGCCTTATTACCTCTCCCCCGTCCTACGAGCAGTACTTC. The V call is TRBV5-1, the J call TRBJ2-7; the D is unclear. V lost 4 bases to trimming and J lost 1 base, with 18 bases between them. Germline CDR1 reads SGHRS; CDR2 reads YFSETQ. The CDR3 extends over 16 amino acids.

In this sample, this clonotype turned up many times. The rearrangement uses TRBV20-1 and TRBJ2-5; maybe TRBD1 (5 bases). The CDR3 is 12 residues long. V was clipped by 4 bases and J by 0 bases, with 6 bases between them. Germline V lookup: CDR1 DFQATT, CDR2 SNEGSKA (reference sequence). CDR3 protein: CSATRDQETQYF. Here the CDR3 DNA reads TGCAGTGCTACCAGGGACCAAGAGACCCAGTACTTC.

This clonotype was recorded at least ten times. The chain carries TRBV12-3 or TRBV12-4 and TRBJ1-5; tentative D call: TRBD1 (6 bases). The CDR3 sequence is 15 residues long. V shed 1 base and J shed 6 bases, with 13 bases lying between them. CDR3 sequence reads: CASSLEGGLVQPQHF. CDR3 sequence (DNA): TGTGCCAGCAGTTTAGAGGGGGGGCTGGTTCAGCCCCAGCATTTT.

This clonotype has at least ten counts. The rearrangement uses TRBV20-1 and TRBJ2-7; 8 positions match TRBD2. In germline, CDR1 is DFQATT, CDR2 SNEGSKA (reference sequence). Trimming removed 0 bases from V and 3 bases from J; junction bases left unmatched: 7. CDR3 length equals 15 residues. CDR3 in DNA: TGCAGTGCTAGAGATACAGCGGGGGCCTTCTACGAGCAGTACTTC. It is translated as CSARDTAGAFYEQYF.

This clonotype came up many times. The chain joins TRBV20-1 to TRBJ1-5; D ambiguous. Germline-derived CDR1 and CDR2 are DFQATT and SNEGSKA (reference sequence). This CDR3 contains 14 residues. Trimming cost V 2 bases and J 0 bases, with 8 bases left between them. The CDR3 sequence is CSARNPYSNQPQHF. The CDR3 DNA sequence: TGCAGTGCTAGAAACCCGTATAGCAATCAGCCCCAGCATTTT.

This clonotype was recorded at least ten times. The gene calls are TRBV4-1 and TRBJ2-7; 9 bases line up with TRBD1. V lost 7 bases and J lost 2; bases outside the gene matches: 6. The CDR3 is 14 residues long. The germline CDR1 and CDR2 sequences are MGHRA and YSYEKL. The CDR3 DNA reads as TGCGCCAGCACGCAGGACAGGGGCACCTACGAGCAGTACTTC. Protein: CASTQDRGTYEQYF.

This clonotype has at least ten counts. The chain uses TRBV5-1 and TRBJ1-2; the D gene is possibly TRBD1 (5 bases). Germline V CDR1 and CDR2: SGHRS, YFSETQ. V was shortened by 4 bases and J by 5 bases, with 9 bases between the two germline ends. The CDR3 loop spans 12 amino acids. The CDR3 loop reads CASSVEGYGYTF. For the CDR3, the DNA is TGCGCCAGCAGCGTCGAGGGGTATGGCTACACCTTC.

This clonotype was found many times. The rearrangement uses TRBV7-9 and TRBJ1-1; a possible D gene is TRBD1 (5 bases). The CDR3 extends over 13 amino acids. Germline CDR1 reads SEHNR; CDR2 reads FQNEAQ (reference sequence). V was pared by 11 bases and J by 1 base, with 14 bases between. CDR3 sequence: CAGLGGANTEAFF. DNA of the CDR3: TGTGCCGGCCTGGGAGGGGCGAACACTGAAGCTTTCTTT.

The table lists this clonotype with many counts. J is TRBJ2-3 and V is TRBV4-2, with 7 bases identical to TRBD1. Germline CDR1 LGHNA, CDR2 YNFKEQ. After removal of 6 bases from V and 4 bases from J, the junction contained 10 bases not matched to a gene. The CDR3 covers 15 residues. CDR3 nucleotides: TGTGCCAGCAGGCCTGACAGGGCGGCCCCAGATACGCAGTATTTT. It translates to CASRPDRAAPDTQYF.

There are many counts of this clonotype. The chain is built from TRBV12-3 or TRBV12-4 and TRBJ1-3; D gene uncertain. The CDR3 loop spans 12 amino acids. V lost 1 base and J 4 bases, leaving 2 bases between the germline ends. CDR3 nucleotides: TGTGCCAGCAGTTTAGTCGGAAACACCATATATTTT. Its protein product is CASSLVGNTIYF.

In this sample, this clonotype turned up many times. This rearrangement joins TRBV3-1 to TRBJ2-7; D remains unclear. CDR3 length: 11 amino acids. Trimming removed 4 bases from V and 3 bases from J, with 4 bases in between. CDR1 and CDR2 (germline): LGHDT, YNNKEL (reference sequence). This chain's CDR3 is CASSPGYEQYF. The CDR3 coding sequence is TGTGCCAGCAGCCCAGGCTACGAGCAGTACTTC.

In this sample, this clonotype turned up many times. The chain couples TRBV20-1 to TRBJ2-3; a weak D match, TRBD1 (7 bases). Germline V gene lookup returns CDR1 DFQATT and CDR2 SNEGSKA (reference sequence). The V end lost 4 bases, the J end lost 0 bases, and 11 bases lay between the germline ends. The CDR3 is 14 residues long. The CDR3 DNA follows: TGCAGTGCTACCTCAGGGGGGAGCACAGATACGCAGTATTTT. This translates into CSATSGGSTDTQYF.

The CDR3 protein is CASSLEFTDTTEAFF. In nucleotides, the CDR3 is TGTGCCAGCTCTCTAGAGTTTACAGACACCACTGAAGCTTTCTTT. This chain uses TRBV18 with TRBJ1-1, with D unresolved. Trimming removed 6 bases at V and 4 bases at J, with 18 bases between. Looked up from germline, CDR1 is KGHSH and CDR2 is LQKENI. CDR3 length: 15 residues.

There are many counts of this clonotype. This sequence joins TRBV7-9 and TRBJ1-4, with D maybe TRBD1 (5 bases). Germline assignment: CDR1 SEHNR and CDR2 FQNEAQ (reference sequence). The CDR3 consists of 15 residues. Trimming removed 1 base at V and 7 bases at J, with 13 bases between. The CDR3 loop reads CASSLEPGLSEKLFF. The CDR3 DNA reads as TGTGCCAGCAGCTTAGAACCGGGACTCAGTGAAAAACTGTTTTTT. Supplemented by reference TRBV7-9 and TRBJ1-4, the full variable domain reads DTGVSQNPRHKITKRGQNVTFRCDPISEHNRLYWYRQTLGQGPEFLTYFQNEAQLEKSRLLSDRFSAERPKGSFSTLEIQRTEQGDSAMYLCASSLEPGLSEKLFFGSGTQLSVL.